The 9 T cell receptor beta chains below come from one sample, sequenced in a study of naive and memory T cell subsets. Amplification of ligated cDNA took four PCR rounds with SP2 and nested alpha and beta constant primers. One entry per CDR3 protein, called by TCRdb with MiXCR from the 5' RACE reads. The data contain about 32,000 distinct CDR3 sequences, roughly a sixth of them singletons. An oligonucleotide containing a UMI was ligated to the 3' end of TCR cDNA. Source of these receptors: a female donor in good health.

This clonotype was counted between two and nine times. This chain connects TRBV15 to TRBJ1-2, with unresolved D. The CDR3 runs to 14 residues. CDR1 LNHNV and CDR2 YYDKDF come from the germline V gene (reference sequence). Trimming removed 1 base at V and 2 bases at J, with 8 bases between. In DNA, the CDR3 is TGTGCCACCAGCAGAGGACGGGGAAACTATGGCTACACCTTC. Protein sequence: CATSRGRGNYGYTF.

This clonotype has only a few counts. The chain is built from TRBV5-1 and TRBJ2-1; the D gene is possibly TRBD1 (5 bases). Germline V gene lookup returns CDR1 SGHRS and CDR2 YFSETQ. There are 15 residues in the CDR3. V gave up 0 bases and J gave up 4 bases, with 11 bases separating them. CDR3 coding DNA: TGCGCCAGCAGCTTGGCTTACAGGTTATACAATGAGCAGTTCTTC. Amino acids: CASSLAYRLYNEQFF.

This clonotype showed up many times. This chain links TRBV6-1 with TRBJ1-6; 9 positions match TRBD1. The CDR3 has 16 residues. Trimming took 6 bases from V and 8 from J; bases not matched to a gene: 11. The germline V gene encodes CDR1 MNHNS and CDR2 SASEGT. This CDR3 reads CASRLQGAVADSPLHF. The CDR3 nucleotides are TGTGCCAGCAGACTACAGGGGGCTGTCGCGGATTCACCCCTCCACTTT.

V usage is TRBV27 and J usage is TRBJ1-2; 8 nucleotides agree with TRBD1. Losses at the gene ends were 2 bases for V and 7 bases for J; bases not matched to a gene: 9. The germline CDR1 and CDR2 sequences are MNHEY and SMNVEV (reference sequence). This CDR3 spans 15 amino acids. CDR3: CASSLQGAPIPGYTF. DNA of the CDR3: TGTGCCAGCAGTTTACAGGGGGCGCCGATCCCTGGCTACACCTTC.

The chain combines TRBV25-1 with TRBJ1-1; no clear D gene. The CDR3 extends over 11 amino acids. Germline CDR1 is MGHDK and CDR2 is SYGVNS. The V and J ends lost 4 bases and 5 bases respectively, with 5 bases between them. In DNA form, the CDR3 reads TGTGCCAGCAGTGCCCTGACTGAAGCTTTCTTT. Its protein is CASSALTEAFF.

In DNA, the CDR3 is TGTGCCAGCAGGGTCGGGGCCGACAATGAAAAACTGTTTTTT. It encodes CASRVGADNEKLFF. The V and J genes are TRBV6-5 and TRBJ1-4; tentative D call: TRBD1 (5 bases). Germline V gives CDR1 MNHEY, CDR2 SVGAGI. Deletions cut 6 bases from V and 5 bases from J, with 13 bases between. This CDR3 is built from 14 residues.

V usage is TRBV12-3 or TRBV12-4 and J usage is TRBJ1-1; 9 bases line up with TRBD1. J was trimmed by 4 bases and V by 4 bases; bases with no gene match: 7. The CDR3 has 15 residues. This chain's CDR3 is CASSSPTGGGTEAFF. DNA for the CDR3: TGTGCCAGCAGTTCACCGACAGGGGGTGGCACTGAAGCTTTCTTT.

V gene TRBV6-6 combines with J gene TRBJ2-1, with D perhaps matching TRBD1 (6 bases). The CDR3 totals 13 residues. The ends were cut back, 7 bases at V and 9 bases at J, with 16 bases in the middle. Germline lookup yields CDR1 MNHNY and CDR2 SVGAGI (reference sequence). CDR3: CASNLQGPSEQFF. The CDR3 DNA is TGTGCCAGCAACCTACAGGGCCCATCTGAGCAGTTCTTC.

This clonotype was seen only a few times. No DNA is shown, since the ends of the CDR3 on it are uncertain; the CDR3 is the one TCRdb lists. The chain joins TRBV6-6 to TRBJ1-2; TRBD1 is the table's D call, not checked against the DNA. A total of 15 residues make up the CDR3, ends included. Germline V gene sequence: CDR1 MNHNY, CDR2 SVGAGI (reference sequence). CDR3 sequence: CASSFGQGASYGDTF.